The T cell receptor (beta chain) under discussion was sequenced for a study of post-analysis software for immune sequencing data. Study-wide context: Courses of disease covered relapsing-remitting, secondary progressive and progressive-relapsing multiple sclerosis.

Trimming cost V 0 bases and J 8 bases; bases outside gene matches: 4. The CDR3 spans 15 residues. Germline V gene data show CDR1 as LGHDT and CDR2 as YNNKEL (reference sequence). Unique molecular identifiers were built into the TCR beta cDNA libraries. Each sample of roughly 0.9 to 11 million input T cells yielded roughly 500,000 cDNA molecules, so each molecule approximated one T cell. TCRdb re-called the PCR reads with MiXCR, one entry per CDR3 protein. The sample contains approximately 460,000 distinct CDR3 sequences, around 40% of which appear only once. About this clonotype: What it binds is unknown.

Points from the study as a whole: TRBV segments more frequent in patients than in controls numbered five and included TRBV5-6, TRBV5-1 and TRBV20-1. Multiple sclerosis patients showed significantly lower normalized Chao1 diversity than controls did. Same-batch preparations were strongly co-clustered by F measure.

The chain carries TRBV3-1 and TRBJ2-7; TRBD2 matches at 13 bases. The source of this sequence is a girl between 5 and 17 years old with multiple sclerosis. The specimen sequenced was blood. As DNA, the CDR3 is TGTGCCAGCAGCCAAGATCAACTAGCGGGAGGGAAGCAGTACTTC. Amino acids: CASSQDQLAGGKQYF.